This is a list of T cell receptor beta chains from one sample in a study of PD-1 blockade in classical Hodgkin lymphoma. TCRdb's copy holds only in-frame clones and misses some; the assay was immunoSEQ multiplex PCR. Seen here are around 28,000 clones, roughly nine tenths observed once, and the top ten hold roughly 0.47%. The input for sequencing was CD4+ T cells from blood, taken before the fourth cycle of nivolumab. The receptors shown here come from a human donor with classical Hodgkin lymphoma. The CDR3 runs from the conserved cysteine through the conserved F or W. The D gene is left open where the match is weak. Only some rows state a clone size, as once, few, many or a class for expanded clones.

abundance: -
v_gene: TRBV7-9
d_gene: -
j_gene: TRBJ2-5
CDR3nt: TGTGCCAGCAGCTCCGTTTTAGGGACCCAGTACTTC
CDR3aa: CASSSVLGTQYF

abundance: -
v_gene: TRBV7-2
d_gene: -
j_gene: TRBJ1-5
CDR3nt: TGTGCCAGCAGCTTAGACAGGGTCAATCAGCCCCAGCATTTT
CDR3aa: CASSLDRVNQPQHF

abundance: -
v_gene: TRBV27
d_gene: -
j_gene: TRBJ2-7
CDR3nt: TGTGCCAGCAGTTTAAGGCAGCTCGGACCTTTTTCCTACGAGCAGTACTTC
CDR3aa: CASSLRQLGPFSYEQYF

abundance: -
v_gene: TRBV15
d_gene: -
j_gene: TRBJ2-1
CDR3nt: TGTGCCACCAGCAGAGATAACGGGAGGCAGTTCTTC
CDR3aa: CATSRDNGRQFF

abundance: -
v_gene: TRBV28
d_gene: TRBD1
j_gene: TRBJ1-1
CDR3nt: TGTGCCAGCCAGCGGGAGGGACAGGGGTGTCGATTT
CDR3aa: CASQREGQGCRF

abundance: -
v_gene: TRBV28
d_gene: -
j_gene: TRBJ2-1
CDR3nt: TGTGCCAGCAGCTGGGGGGAGAGGGTTGGGAATGAGCAGTTCTTC
CDR3aa: CASSWGERVGNEQFF

abundance: -
v_gene: TRBV5-8
d_gene: -
j_gene: TRBJ2-6
CDR3nt: TGTGCCAGCAGCTTGGGGGCCTCCTCTGGGGCCAACGTCCTGACTTTC
CDR3aa: CASSLGASSGANVLTF

abundance: -
v_gene: TRBV28
d_gene: -
j_gene: TRBJ1-3
CDR3nt: TGTGCCAGCAGAAGGGGGGCGCATGGTGGAAACACCATATATTTT
CDR3aa: CASRRGAHGGNTIYF

abundance: -
v_gene: TRBV20-1
d_gene: -
j_gene: TRBJ2-3
CDR3nt: TGCAGTGCGAGGCGAGATACGCAGTATTTT
CDR3aa: CSARRDTQYF

abundance: -
v_gene: TRBV19
d_gene: TRBD2
j_gene: TRBJ2-1
CDR3nt: TGTGCCAGTAGTATATTCCCGACTCGGCTAGCGGGTGAAAACTCCTACAATGAGCAGTTCTTC
CDR3aa: CASSIFPTRLAGENSYNEQFF

abundance: -
v_gene: TRBV6-5
d_gene: -
j_gene: TRBJ1-4
CDR3nt: TGTGCCAGCGGACAGAGTGAAAAACTGTTTTTT
CDR3aa: CASGQSEKLFF

abundance: -
v_gene: TRBV29-1
d_gene: -
j_gene: TRBJ2-1
CDR3nt: TGCAGCGTTGAACCTGGACACAATGAGCAGTTCTTC
CDR3aa: CSVEPGHNEQFF

abundance: -
v_gene: TRBV5-5
d_gene: -
j_gene: TRBJ1-4
CDR3nt: TGTGCCAGCAGCTTAAGGGGGACCGGTGAAAAACTGTTTTTT
CDR3aa: CASSLRGTGEKLFF

abundance: -
v_gene: TRBV6-5
d_gene: -
j_gene: TRBJ2-2
CDR3nt: TGTGCCAGCAGCGGGCTGAAGGGTCCCGGGGAGCTGTTTTTT
CDR3aa: CASSGLKGPGELFF

abundance: -
v_gene: TRBV11-2
d_gene: -
j_gene: TRBJ2-3
CDR3nt: TGTGCCAGCAGCTTCTCTCGCACAGATACGCAGTATTTT
CDR3aa: CASSFSRTDTQYF

abundance: -
v_gene: TRBV6-1
d_gene: TRBD2
j_gene: TRBJ2-3
CDR3nt: TGTGCCAGCAGTGTGGCGGCGGGAGTGAGCGCAGATACGCAGTATTTT
CDR3aa: CASSVAAGVSADTQYF

abundance: -
v_gene: TRBV27
d_gene: TRBD2
j_gene: TRBJ2-7
CDR3nt: TGTGCCAGCAGTTTAGGTCGGGAGGGCTACGAGCAGTACTTC
CDR3aa: CASSLGREGYEQYF

abundance: few
v_gene: TRBV5-4
d_gene: TRBD1
j_gene: TRBJ1-2
CDR3nt: TGTGCCAGCAGCTTGGCCGGGACAGGGGGCGCGGAGGGCTACACCTTC
CDR3aa: CASSLAGTGGAEGYTF

abundance: once
v_gene: TRBV5-5
d_gene: -
j_gene: TRBJ2-3
CDR3nt: TGTGCCAGCAGCTTGGTTCAGAGCACAGATACGCAGTATTTT
CDR3aa: CASSLVQSTDTQYF

abundance: -
v_gene: TRBV29-1
d_gene: TRBD1
j_gene: TRBJ1-2
CDR3nt: TGCAGCGCAAAAGCAGGGGGGACCCTCAACGGCTACACCTTC
CDR3aa: CSAKAGGTLNGYTF

abundance: -
v_gene: TRBV5-1
d_gene: -
j_gene: TRBJ1-1
CDR3nt: TGCGCCAGCAGCCGTTCGACAGACACTGAAGCTTTCTTT
CDR3aa: CASSRSTDTEAFF

abundance: few
v_gene: TRBV10-3
d_gene: -
j_gene: TRBJ1-6
CDR3nt: TGTGCCATCAGTGATTCGGACAGATCAAATTCACCCCTCCACTTT
CDR3aa: CAISDSDRSNSPLHF

abundance: -
v_gene: TRBV6-1
d_gene: -
j_gene: TRBJ1-5
CDR3nt: TGTGCCAGCAGTGAGACAGGCTTCAATCAGCCCCAGCATTTT
CDR3aa: CASSETGFNQPQHF

abundance: few
v_gene: TRBV5-1
d_gene: -
j_gene: TRBJ2-4
CDR3nt: TGCGCCAGCAGCTTGGAAGGACCACAGTACTTC
CDR3aa: CASSLEGPQYF

abundance: -
v_gene: TRBV18
d_gene: TRBD1
j_gene: TRBJ2-7
CDR3nt: TGTGCCAGCTCACCGGACAGGGTTTCGTCCGAGCAGTACTTC
CDR3aa: CASSPDRVSSEQYF

abundance: -
v_gene: TRBV9
d_gene: -
j_gene: TRBJ2-5
CDR3nt: TGTGCCAGCAGCGTAGGGCCAAATGGGGAGACCCAGTACTTC
CDR3aa: CASSVGPNGETQYF

abundance: -
v_gene: TRBV2
d_gene: -
j_gene: TRBJ2-3
CDR3nt: TGTGCCAGCAGTGATAAAGGGGGGGTCGGATATACGCAGTATTTT
CDR3aa: CASSDKGGVGYTQYF

abundance: -
v_gene: TRBV19
d_gene: -
j_gene: TRBJ1-1
CDR3nt: TGTGCCAGTAGCGAAGGGGGGGGCATGAACACTGAAGCTTTCTTT
CDR3aa: CASSEGGGMNTEAFF

abundance: -
v_gene: TRBV30
d_gene: TRBD2
j_gene: TRBJ2-5
CDR3nt: TGTGCCTGGACCCGTCCGGGAGGAATCGAGACCCAGTACTTC
CDR3aa: CAWTRPGGIETQYF

abundance: -
v_gene: TRBV4-1
d_gene: -
j_gene: TRBJ2-3
CDR3nt: TGCGCCAGCAGCCTGTTGGGGTTTGCAGATACGCAGTATTTT
CDR3aa: CASSLLGFADTQYF

abundance: -
v_gene: TRBV7-2
d_gene: -
j_gene: TRBJ2-3
CDR3nt: TGTGCCAGCAGCTTAGCTGGGGTCGGTGGCACAGATACGCAGTATTTT
CDR3aa: CASSLAGVGGTDTQYF

abundance: -
v_gene: TRBV27
d_gene: -
j_gene: TRBJ2-1
CDR3nt: TGTGCCAGCAGTTTACAGGGTCCTAACAATGAGCAGTTCTTC
CDR3aa: CASSLQGPNNEQFF

abundance: -
v_gene: TRBV19
d_gene: TRBD2
j_gene: TRBJ2-5
CDR3nt: TGTGCCAGTAGCCGACTAGCGGGAGGGGCCCAGTACTTC
CDR3aa: CASSRLAGGAQYF

abundance: -
v_gene: TRBV7-2
d_gene: -
j_gene: TRBJ2-2
CDR3nt: TGTGCCAGCAGCTTAGGTTCAGGGAACACCGGGGAGCTGTTTTTT
CDR3aa: CASSLGSGNTGELFF

abundance: -
v_gene: TRBV19
d_gene: TRBD1
j_gene: TRBJ2-1
CDR3nt: TGTGCCAGTAGTTGGACAGGTGGTATCAATGAGCAGTTCTTC
CDR3aa: CASSWTGGINEQFF

abundance: -
v_gene: TRBV9
d_gene: TRBD2
j_gene: TRBJ2-7
CDR3nt: TGTGCCAGCAGCCCTAGGCCGGGACTAGCGGGAGTCGGGTCCTACGAGCAGTACTTC
CDR3aa: CASSPRPGLAGVGSYEQYF

abundance: -
v_gene: TRBV18
d_gene: TRBD1
j_gene: TRBJ2-7
CDR3nt: TGTGCCAGCTCACCACAGGGGGCTGCCTACGAGCAGTACTTC
CDR3aa: CASSPQGAAYEQYF

abundance: -
v_gene: TRBV30
d_gene: TRBD1
j_gene: TRBJ1-1
CDR3nt: TGTGCCTGGACCTTCCCAGGGACAGTGAACACTGAAGCTTTCTTT
CDR3aa: CAWTFPGTVNTEAFF

abundance: -
v_gene: TRBV7-2
d_gene: TRBD2
j_gene: TRBJ2-3
CDR3nt: TGTGCCAGCAGCTTAGTGGCGGGAGGGCCCATTGGGTATACGCAGTATTTT
CDR3aa: CASSLVAGGPIGYTQYF